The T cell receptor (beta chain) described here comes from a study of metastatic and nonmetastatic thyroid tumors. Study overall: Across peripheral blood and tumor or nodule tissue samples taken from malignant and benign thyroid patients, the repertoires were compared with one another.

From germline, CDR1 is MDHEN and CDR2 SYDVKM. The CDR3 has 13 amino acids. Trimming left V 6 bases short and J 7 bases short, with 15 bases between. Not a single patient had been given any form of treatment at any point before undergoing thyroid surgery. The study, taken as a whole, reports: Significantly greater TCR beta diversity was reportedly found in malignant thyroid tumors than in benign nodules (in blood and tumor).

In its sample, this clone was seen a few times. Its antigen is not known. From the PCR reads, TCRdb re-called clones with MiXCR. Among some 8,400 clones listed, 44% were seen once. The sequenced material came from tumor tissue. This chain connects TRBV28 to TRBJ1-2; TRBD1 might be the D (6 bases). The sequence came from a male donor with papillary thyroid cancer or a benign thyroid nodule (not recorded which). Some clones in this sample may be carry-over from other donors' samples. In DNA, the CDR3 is TGTGCCAGCAGCGTTACAGGGATCTCTGGCTACACCTTC. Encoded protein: CASSVTGISGYTF.